Shown below are 8 T cell receptor beta chains from a single sample sequenced in a study of T cells in Graves' hyperthyroidism and ophthalmopathy (dated by TCRdb to between 2018 and 2020). The receptor library was made with multiplex PCR. The run used an Illumina HiSeq 2000. Amplification of TCR beta CDR3 regions was carried out from RNA transcripts. A first-round RT-PCR of the TCR CDR3 used the HTBI primer set with the Qiagen OneStep RT-PCR kit. The public reads were run again by TCRdb, first through fastp at Q25 and then through MiXCR, and only productive beta chains were kept. Merged by CDR3 protein, the rows form single entries marked with the most common genes and DNA. The sample table lists about 480,000 distinct CDR3 sequences, approximately 25% of them with a count of one. In total, the top ten clones hold around 10% of the sample. Sequenced material: blood. These receptor sequences come from a woman aged 25 to 45 with Graves' ophthalmopathy.

The chain carries TRBV29-1 and TRBJ1-1; 9 nucleotides match TRBD1. Germline CDR1 reads SQVTM; CDR2 reads ANQGSEA. The CDR3 length is 16 residues. After removal of 5 bases from V and 8 bases from J, the junction contained 18 bases not matched to a gene. This CDR3 is CSVHTGTGFLSSEAFF. The CDR3 DNA is TGCAGCGTTCACACCGGGACAGGGTTTCTAAGTTCCGAAGCTTTCTTT.

The chain carries TRBV4-1 and TRBJ1-1; no firm D call. The CDR3 covers 13 residues. With 8 bases removed from V and 0 bases from J, the gap between germline ends came to 10 bases. Looked up from germline, CDR1 is MGHRA and CDR2 is YSYEKL. CDR3 nucleotide sequence: TGCGCCAGCGGGTGGCGGATGAACACTGAAGCTTTCTTT. It encodes CASGWRMNTEAFF.

This clonotype was seen repeatedly, ten times or more. The chain couples TRBV2 to TRBJ1-1, with D maybe TRBD1 (5 bases). This CDR3 comprises 13 residues. V lost 2 bases and J 4 bases, leaving 8 bases between the germline ends. Germline CDR1 SNHLY, CDR2 FYNNEI. The CDR3 DNA sequence: TGTGCCAGCAGTGAAAAGGGACCCACTGAAGCTTTCTTT. Amino acids: CASSEKGPTEAFF.

V usage is TRBV7-3 and J usage is TRBJ2-5; 7 nucleotides agree with TRBD2. Trimming took 6 bases from V and 1 from J; bases not matched to a gene: 8. The germline V gene encodes CDR1 SGHTA and CDR2 FQGTGA. CDR3 length: 15 residues. CDR3 nucleotides: TGTGCCAGCAGTCAGAACGCGGGGGTCCAAGAGACCCAGTACTTC. Its translation: CASSQNAGVQETQYF.

In its sample, this clonotype was seen many times. The chain joins TRBV20-1 to TRBJ1-2, with 8 nucleotides matching TRBD1. V dropped 7 bases and J dropped 5; count of bases not matched to a gene: 12. CDR1 is DFQATT, CDR2 SNEGSKA, per germline (reference sequence). This CDR3 region has 14 residues. CDR3 sequence reads: CSVTSGGRPYGYTF. In DNA form, the CDR3 reads TGCAGTGTTACCTCAGGGGGCCGGCCTTATGGCTACACCTTC.

This clonotype has ten or more counts. V gene TRBV12-3 or TRBV12-4 combines with J gene TRBJ2-5; 12 bases match TRBD2. J lost 1 base, V lost 5 bases, and 5 bases had no gene match. The CDR3 length is 16 residues. The CDR3 coding sequence is TGTGCCAGCAGTCTCGGACTAGCGGGGTCCCAAGAGACCCAGTACTTC. Amino acids: CASSLGLAGSQETQYF.

V usage is TRBV6-1 and J usage is TRBJ1-1, with D uncertain. The CDR3 spans 14 residues. Per the germline V gene, CDR1 is MNHNS and CDR2 is SASEGT. V shed 2 bases and J shed 11 bases, with 18 bases lying between them. CDR3 protein: CASSEPGLGAQAFF. DNA of the CDR3: TGTGCCAGCAGTGAACCGGGCCTAGGAGCCCAGGCTTTCTTT.

This clonotype was seen at least ten times. The chain couples TRBV6-1 to TRBJ1-2; possibly TRBD1 for D (6 bases). There are 15 residues in the CDR3. Germline CDR1 is MNHNS and CDR2 is SASEGT. V was pared by 6 bases and J by 8 bases, with 22 bases between. The CDR3 coding sequence is TGTGCCAGCAGCGACCGGACAGCCCCAACCTTCGGCTACACCTTC. This codes for CASSDRTAPTFGYTF.